One and the same sample provided the 20 T cell receptor beta chains below, sequenced in a study of T cell responses to AZD1222 COVID-19 vaccine. The assay was immunoSEQ multiplex PCR, and TCRdb's table has in-frame clones only and misses some. Here the sample spans around 80,000 clones, 80% to 90% being singletons. Specimen: peripheral blood, collected 28 days after the second AZD1222 dose. These receptors originate from an adult who received the AZD1222 COVID-19 vaccine.

The genes are TRBV6-5 and TRBJ1-5; D gene ambiguous. The germline V gene encodes CDR1 MNHEY and CDR2 SVGAGI. This CDR3 contains 15 residues. With 2 bases removed from V and 5 bases from J, the gap between germline ends came to 13 bases. The CDR3 DNA is TGTGCCAGCAGTTACCGGAGACGCACGGATCAGCCCCAGCATTTT. Translating gives CASSYRRRTDQPQHF.

The rearrangement uses TRBV6-5 and TRBJ1-1, with D uncertain. Germline V gene lookup returns CDR1 MNHEY and CDR2 SVGAGI. Trimming shortened V by 5 bases and J by 1 base, and 11 bases separated the two germline ends. The CDR3 has 14 amino acids. The CDR3 region has the DNA TGTGCCAGCAGTCTACTGGGAGAGAACACTGAAGCTTTCTTT. This encodes CASSLLGENTEAFF.

In this sample, this clone turned up a few times. J is TRBJ1-2 and V is TRBV28; unclear D gene. The V end lost 6 bases, the J end lost 8 bases, and 13 bases lay between the germline ends. This CDR3 has 12 amino acids. CDR1 is MDHEN and CDR2 is SYDVKM in the germline V gene. The CDR3 sequence: CASSLQNLGYTF. The CDR3 nucleotides read TGTGCCAGCAGCCTACAGAACTTGGGCTACACCTTC.

This rearrangement joins TRBV7-2 to TRBJ2-5; the D gene could be TRBD1 or TRBD2 (6 bases each). Germline V lookup: CDR1 SGHTA, CDR2 FQGNSA. The germline V and J ends were trimmed by 1 base and 5 bases, with 11 bases remaining between them. CDR3 size: 14 residues. Here the CDR3 reads CASSLGGASETQYF. CDR3 sequence (DNA): TGTGCCAGCAGCTTAGGGGGGGCCTCGGAGACCCAGTACTTC.

The chain combines TRBV11-2 with TRBJ2-7; D uncertain. The CDR3 has 12 residues. V shed 8 bases and J shed 0 bases, with 8 bases lying between them. Per germline, CDR1 SGHAT and CDR2 FQNNGV. CDR3 sequence reads: CASGFLSYEQYF. CDR3 nucleotide sequence: TGTGCCAGCGGATTTCTCTCCTACGAGCAGTACTTC.

The chain uses TRBV20-1 and TRBJ2-5; D is undetermined. Trimming left V 3 bases short and J 2 bases short, with 10 bases between. The CDR3 is made up of 13 amino acids. Germline CDR1 DFQATT, CDR2 SNEGSKA (reference sequence). The CDR3 loop reads CSASTNGQETQYF. The CDR3 nucleotides are TGCAGTGCTAGTACTAACGGACAAGAGACCCAGTACTTC.

The rearrangement joins TRBV10-3 to TRBJ2-3; weak D call: TRBD2 (5 bases). The CDR3 is made up of 17 amino acids. The germline V gene has CDR1 ENHRY and CDR2 SYGVKD. Trimming took 0 bases from V and 0 from J, leaving 13 bases between them. In nucleotides, the CDR3 is TGTGCCATCAGTGAGTCGTTAAGCGGTTCTAGCACAGATACGCAGTATTTT. This sequence encodes CAISESLSGSSTDTQYF.

The V and J genes are TRBV3-1 (or the pseudogene TRBV3-2) and TRBJ1-3; D possibly corresponds to TRBD1 (5 bases). Between the trimmed V and J ends, which lost 5 bases and 3 bases, there was a span of 8 bases. The CDR3 spans 13 residues. Germline V gene sequence: CDR1 LGHDT, CDR2 YNNKEL (reference sequence). DNA for the CDR3: TGTGCCAGCAGCGTCGGGGGTGGAAACACCATATATTTT. Amino acid sequence: CASSVGGGNTIYF.

V is TRBV11-2 and J is TRBJ2-3; D is uncertain. Germline CDR1 SGHAT, CDR2 FQNNGV. Trimming left V 2 bases short and J 2 bases short, with 23 bases between. The CDR3 sequence is 19 residues long. The CDR3 is CASSLTPPLDRRPTDTQYF. CDR3 nucleotides: TGTGCCAGCAGCTTAACCCCACCCCTGGACCGGAGACCCACAGATACGCAGTATTTT.

The V and J genes are TRBV5-3 and TRBJ2-7, with a tentative D call TRBD2 (5 bases). TRBV5-3 is flagged as an ORF with uncertain function. Trimming cost V 10 bases and J 2 bases, with 19 bases left between them. This CDR3 is 14 amino acids long. As DNA, the CDR3 is TGTGCCCTCAACTACGGGGAGCCAACCTACGAGCAGTACTTC. Its translation: CALNYGEPTYEQYF.

The chain has TRBV6-5 and TRBJ2-5, with 10 bases identical to TRBD1. CDR3 length: 15 residues. The V segment lost 2 bases and the J segment 5 bases; nucleotides outside the gene matches: 5. Germline V gene sequence: CDR1 MNHEY, CDR2 SVGAGI. The chain's CDR3 is CASSYRGQGMETQYF. The CDR3 nucleotides read TGTGCCAGCAGTTACCGGGGACAGGGGATGGAGACCCAGTACTTC.

The genes are TRBV2 and TRBJ1-6; 9 bases fit TRBD1. Trimming cost V 4 bases and J 5 bases; bases outside gene matches: 3. CDR1 SNHLY and CDR2 FYNNEI come from the germline V gene. The CDR3 consists of 15 residues. CDR3 residues: CASSVRQGDNSPLHF. CDR3 bases: TGTGCCAGCAGTGTCCGACAGGGGGATAATTCACCCCTCCACTTT. Using reference TRBV2 and TRBJ1-6 for the parts outside the CDR3, the full variable domain is EPEVTQTPSHQVTQMGQEVILRCVPISNHLYFYWYRQILGQKVEFLVSFYNNEISEKSEIFDDQFSVERPDGSNFTLKIRSTKLEDSAMYFCASSVRQGDNSPLHFGNGTRLTVT.

This clone was recorded only once. The chain has TRBV9 and TRBJ2-5; TRBD2 matches 10 bases. Losses at the gene ends were 0 bases for V and 8 bases for J; bases not matched to a gene: 4. The CDR3 contains 14 residues. CDR1 SGDLS and CDR2 YYNGEE come from the germline V gene. The CDR3 sequence is CASSVGLAGDTQYF. CDR3 coding DNA: TGTGCCAGCAGCGTAGGGCTAGCGGGGGACACCCAGTACTTC.

The rearrangement links TRBV2 to TRBJ2-7; 8 bases are shared with TRBD2. Per the germline V gene, CDR1 is SNHLY and CDR2 is FYNNEI. After removal of 7 bases from V and 4 bases from J, the junction contained 12 bases not matched to a gene. This CDR3 has 15 residues. The CDR3 reads CASTDPGLGLYEQYF. DNA for the CDR3: TGTGCCAGCACCGATCCGGGACTAGGTCTGTACGAGCAGTACTTC.

This sequence joins TRBV4-1 and TRBJ2-4, with D possibly being TRBD2 (6 bases). The CDR3 extends over 16 amino acids. The V gene's germline CDR1 is MGHRA and CDR2 YSYEKL. Deletions cut 1 base from V and 4 bases from J, with 14 bases between. DNA of the CDR3: TGCGCCAGCAGCCAAGGCGGGATCAGTTTTAAAAACATTCAGTACTTC. It encodes CASSQGGISFKNIQYF.

On this clone itself: A read error may produce the germline difference seen at one junction end. Other DNA sequences in this sample translate to the same CDR3. The CDR3 DNA follows: TGTGCCAGCGCTAACAGACAAGAAGCTTTTTTT. This sequence encodes CASANRQEAFF. The chain combines TRBV2 with TRBJ1-1; D is undetermined. There are 11 residues in the CDR3. CDR1 and CDR2 (germline): SNHLY, FYNNEI.

The J gene is TRBJ2-7, the V gene TRBV6-5; 9 nucleotides match TRBD1. CDR1 is MNHEY and CDR2 is SVGAGI in the germline V gene. J gave up 6 bases and V 3 bases, and 9 bases lay outside the gene matches. The CDR3 spans 15 residues. The CDR3 coding sequence is TGTGCCAGCAGTTATATGGGACAGGGAAATATCGAGCAGTACTTC. This sequence encodes CASSYMGQGNIEQYF.

The gene calls are TRBV7-9 and TRBJ1-1; a possible D gene is TRBD1 (6 bases). Deletions cut 5 bases from V and 1 base from J, with 11 bases between. The germline V gene encodes CDR1 SEHNR and CDR2 FQNEAQ (reference sequence). This CDR3 has 14 residues. In DNA form, the CDR3 reads TGTGCCAGCAGCCCCATGACAGGGAACACTGAAGCTTTCTTT. This codes for CASSPMTGNTEAFF.

The chain combines TRBV11-2 with TRBJ2-3; no reliable D call. Germline V gives CDR1 SGHAT, CDR2 FQNNGV. This CDR3 contains 14 residues. V lost 1 base, J lost 2 bases, and 7 bases lay in between. The CDR3 coding sequence is TGTGCCAGCAGCTTAGGGCCACCCACAGATACGCAGTATTTT. Its protein product is CASSLGPPTDTQYF.

The chain joins TRBV28 to TRBJ2-7; D is uncertain. Trimming pared 4 bases from V and 7 bases from J, leaving 8 bases between. The CDR3 is made up of 11 amino acids. Germline assignment: CDR1 MDHEN and CDR2 SYDVKM. CDR3 nucleotides: TGTGCCAGCAGTTCCGGGCGAGAGCAGTACTTC. Translating gives CASSSGREQYF.